Following are 30 T cell receptor beta chains from one sample sequenced in a study of shared clonotypes between healthy human individuals. TCRdb keeps only in-frame clones here, not all; method: immunoSEQ multiplex PCR. The sample consists of some 500,000 clones, around 96% of them appearing once. Sequencing was done on a sample of naive CD4+ T cells sorted from blood. Subset denoted: CD45RA+ positively selected. The receptors shown here come from a woman younger than 45 in good health.

J is TRBJ2-7 and V is TRBV6-5, with 9 bases identical to TRBD1. This CDR3 contains 15 residues. The J segment lost 1 base and the V segment lost 4 bases, leaving 5 bases of the junction unmatched. The germline V gene has CDR1 MNHEY and CDR2 SVGAGI. The CDR3 is CASSSPGQGSYEQYF. In DNA, the CDR3 is TGTGCCAGCAGTTCCCCGGGACAGGGATCCTACGAGCAGTACTTC.

This chain connects TRBV14 to TRBJ1-2; unclear D gene. The CDR3 spans 15 residues. The germline V and J ends were trimmed by 5 bases and 8 bases, with 21 bases remaining between them. Germline values: CDR1 SGHDN, CDR2 FVKESK. CDR3 region: CASSFLPIGMEGYTF. Here the CDR3 DNA reads TGTGCCAGCAGCTTCCTCCCAATAGGGATGGAAGGCTACACCTTC.

This rearrangement joins TRBV15 to TRBJ2-2; tentatively, D is TRBD2 (6 bases). Between the trimmed V and J ends, which lost 4 bases and 5 bases, there was a span of 17 bases. The CDR3 runs to 16 residues. In germline, CDR1 is LNHNV, CDR2 YYDKDF (reference sequence). The CDR3 DNA reads as TGTGCCACCAGCAACCCAGGGTCGGGAGAAACCGGGGAGCTGTTTTTT. This translates into CATSNPGSGETGELFF.

The CDR3 DNA is TGTGCCAGCAGATATAGAGGGGAGCTGTTTTTT. It specifies CASRYRGELFF. The J gene is TRBJ2-2, the V gene TRBV28; D is ambiguous. The V end was cut by 6 bases, the J end by 8 bases, with 7 bases between. The CDR3 is 11 amino acids. CDR1 and CDR2 from the germline V gene are MDHEN and SYDVKM.

The chain couples TRBV7-9 to TRBJ2-2, with D perhaps given as TRBD1 or TRBD2 (5 bases each). The CDR3 is made up of 15 amino acids. The germline V and J ends were trimmed by 5 bases and 5 bases, with 15 bases remaining between them. Germline values: CDR1 SEHNR, CDR2 FQNEAQ (reference sequence). The CDR3 spells CASSKPGRKTGELFF. The CDR3 region has the DNA TGTGCCAGCAGCAAACCGGGACGGAAAACCGGGGAGCTGTTTTTT.

This clone has only one observation. Here the CDR3 DNA reads TGTGCCTGGAGTGTAGGGTCCCACGAGCAGTACTTC. It translates to CAWSVGSHEQYF. The chain has TRBV30 and TRBJ2-7; D is unresolved. Trimming took off 0 bases at V and 5 bases at J, with 8 bases between the two ends. Germline V gene data show CDR1 as GTSNPN and CDR2 as SVGIG (reference sequence). The CDR3 is 12 amino acids.

The genes are TRBV10-1 and TRBJ2-1; 7 bases are shared with TRBD2. J was trimmed by 0 bases and V by 3 bases; bases with no gene match: 11. Germline CDR1 and CDR2: WNHNN and SYGVQD (reference sequence). The CDR3 spans 18 residues. CDR3 in DNA: TGCGCCAGCAGTGATCCACTAGCGCCGGAAAGCTCCTACAATGAGCAGTTCTTC. This gives the protein CASSDPLAPESSYNEQFF.

This chain uses TRBV28 with TRBJ1-5, with no clear D. V lost 8 bases and J lost 0, with 11 bases in between. The CDR3 is 14 residues long. Germline CDR1 is MDHEN and CDR2 is SYDVKM. CDR3 DNA sequence: TGTGCCAGCCTAGGAGGATATAGCAATCAGCCCCAGCATTTT. Encoded protein: CASLGGYSNQPQHF.

This sequence joins TRBV18 and TRBJ2-7; the D gene is possibly TRBD1 (5 bases). Trimming removed 6 bases from V and 4 bases from J, with 16 bases in between. The CDR3 contains 14 residues. CDR1 is KGHSH and CDR2 is LQKENI in the germline V gene. CDR3 DNA sequence: TGTGCCAGCTCCTCGGGTGGGGCTTGGTACGAGCAGTACTTC. Translating it yields CASSSGGAWYEQYF.

DNA of the CDR3: TGTGCCAGCAGTGTTGGGCACCTCTCTGGAAACACCATATATTTT. Protein: CASSVGHLSGNTIYF. The V call is TRBV28, the J call TRBJ1-3; no definite D call. The germline V and J ends were trimmed by 5 bases and 0 bases, with 11 bases remaining between them. Germline-derived CDR1 and CDR2 are MDHEN and SYDVKM. There are 15 residues in the CDR3.

V usage is TRBV29-1 and J usage is TRBJ1-4; D unclear. CDR3 length: 11 residues. Deletions cut 4 bases from V and 7 bases from J, with 7 bases between. Germline V lookup: CDR1 SQVTM, CDR2 ANQGSEA. The CDR3 nucleotides are TGCAGCGTTGTCCTAGGTGAAAAACTGTTTTTT. Translated, it gives CSVVLGEKLFF.

The genes are TRBV19 and TRBJ1-1; D is perhaps TRBD1 (5 bases). CDR3 length equals 13 residues. Looked up from germline, CDR1 is LNHDA and CDR2 is SQIVND (reference sequence). V gave up 10 bases and J gave up 1 base, with 13 bases separating them. Here the CDR3 DNA reads TGTGCCACCCATTATACAGGGAACACTGAAGCTTTCTTT. The encoded protein is CATHYTGNTEAFF.

The rearrangement joins TRBV2 to TRBJ1-5, with TRBD1 matching over 9 bases. The CDR3 contains 15 residues. Losses at the gene ends were 7 bases for V and 2 bases for J; bases not matched to a gene: 6. CDR1 SNHLY and CDR2 FYNNEI come from the germline V gene. This CDR3 reads CASTLGQGGNQPQHF. CDR3 nucleotide sequence: TGTGCCAGCACACTGGGACAGGGAGGCAATCAGCCCCAGCATTTT.

This clone is a singleton in its sample. V gene TRBV11-2 combines with J gene TRBJ2-2; the D is unclear. V was shortened by 3 bases and J by 4 bases, with 12 bases between the two germline ends. The length of the CDR3 is 15 residues. The germline CDR1 and CDR2 sequences are SGHAT and FQNNGV. In nucleotides, the CDR3 is TGTGCCAGCAGCTTTAGACGTATAGGCACCGGGGAGCTGTTTTTT. Protein: CASSFRRIGTGELFF.

The J gene is TRBJ1-2, the V gene TRBV6-5, with TRBD1 matching 8 bases. The junction had 8 bases not matched to a gene; V was cut back by 0 bases and J by 5 bases. The CDR3 length is 16 residues. CDR1 and CDR2 from the germline V gene are MNHEY and SVGAGI. CDR3 protein: CASSYSVPDRGYGYTF. The CDR3 DNA follows: TGTGCCAGCAGTTACTCGGTCCCAGACAGGGGTTATGGCTACACCTTC.

This chain uses TRBV4-1 with TRBJ2-1; 8 positions match TRBD1. With 4 bases clipped from V and 7 bases from J, the junction kept 9 bases outside the gene matches. CDR1 and CDR2 from the germline V gene are MGHRA and YSYEKL. The CDR3 runs to 15 residues. This CDR3 is CASSPRGPHGNEQFF. The CDR3 DNA reads TGCGCCAGCAGCCCCAGGGGGCCGCACGGGAATGAGCAGTTCTTC.

The genes are TRBV9 and TRBJ2-3; D not resolved. CDR1 is SGDLS and CDR2 is YYNGEE in the germline V gene. Deletions cut 0 bases from V and 3 bases from J, with 11 bases between. CDR3 length: 15 residues. The CDR3 loop reads CASSVEIRRTDTQYF. For the CDR3, the DNA is TGTGCCAGCAGCGTAGAAATTAGGAGAACAGATACGCAGTATTTT.

The chain uses TRBV11-2 and TRBJ2-5, with no clear D. The DNA end favors TRBJ2-7, so the J call may be wrong. Germline lookup yields CDR1 SGHAT and CDR2 FQNNGV. The CDR3 consists of 14 residues. The chain's CDR3 is CASSPLMLDDEQYF. CDR3 sequence (DNA): TGTGCCAGCAGCCCCTTAATGTTGGACGACGAGCAGTACTTC.

This clone appeared once. The chain recombines TRBV5-1 with TRBJ1-1, with D maybe TRBD1 (6 bases). The CDR3 length is 14 residues. V lost 0 bases and J 4 bases, leaving 10 bases between the germline ends. Germline V lookup: CDR1 SGHRS, CDR2 YFSETQ. The CDR3 spells CASSLAIQGTEAFF. The CDR3 bases are TGCGCCAGCAGCTTGGCCATACAGGGCACTGAAGCTTTCTTT.

This clone has just one count. The chain uses TRBV7-9 and TRBJ2-7, with a tentative D call TRBD2 (7 bases). V shed 4 bases and J shed 2 bases, with 15 bases lying between them. Germline values: CDR1 SEHNR, CDR2 FQNEAQ (reference sequence). The CDR3 length is 15 residues. The CDR3 nucleotides are TGTGCCAGCAGCTCCCCTGAGGGGGGGGCCTACGAGCAGTACTTC. Residues: CASSSPEGGAYEQYF.

The chain carries TRBV6-5 and TRBJ2-1, with a tentative D call TRBD2 (6 bases). The CDR3 has 15 residues. The germline V and J ends were trimmed by 4 bases and 7 bases, with 17 bases remaining between them. The germline gives CDR1 MNHEY, CDR2 SVGAGI. The CDR3 DNA is TGTGCCAGCAGTTCCGTAGCGGAAGGAAGAAATGAGCAGTTCTTC. Amino acids: CASSSVAEGRNEQFF.

The chain employs TRBV30 and TRBJ1-4, with a tentative D call TRBD1 (5 bases). Germline V gene sequence: CDR1 GTSNPN, CDR2 SVGIG (reference sequence). This CDR3 spans 14 amino acids. The germline V and J ends were trimmed by 8 bases and 3 bases, with 16 bases remaining between them. This chain's CDR3 is CAGTSGPANEKLFF. In DNA form, the CDR3 reads TGTGCCGGGACCTCAGGGCCGGCTAATGAAAAACTGTTTTTT.

V and J are TRBV5-1 and TRBJ1-1; D is unclear. Trimming left V 0 bases short and J 7 bases short, with 16 bases between. Germline V gene data show CDR1 as SGHRS and CDR2 as YFSETQ. The CDR3 totals 15 residues. CDR3 DNA: TGCGCCAGCAGCTTGGCCGGGCCCCGGGCTGGTGAAGCTTTCTTT. Amino acid sequence: CASSLAGPRAGEAFF.

The chain joins TRBV30 to TRBJ1-5; the D gene is possibly TRBD1 (6 bases). The V gene lost 1 base and the J gene lost 3 bases, with 16 bases spanning the gap. CDR1 GTSNPN and CDR2 SVGIG come from the germline V gene (reference sequence). CDR3 size: 16 residues. The CDR3 loop is CAWSAYGTRVNQPQHF. The CDR3 DNA is TGTGCCTGGAGTGCCTACGGGACAAGGGTCAATCAGCCCCAGCATTTT.

CDR3: CASSSGQGGLTDTQYF. The DNA for the CDR3 is TGCGCCAGCAGCTCCGGACAGGGAGGTTTGACAGATACGCAGTATTTT. V and J are TRBV5-1 and TRBJ2-3; 8 nucleotides match TRBD1. CDR3 size: 16 residues. After removal of 3 bases from V and 3 bases from J, the junction contained 9 bases not matched to a gene. Germline CDR1 SGHRS, CDR2 YFSETQ.

The chain has TRBV19 and TRBJ1-1; D perhaps matches TRBD1 (6 bases). Trimming cost V 4 bases and J 11 bases, with 17 bases left between them. This CDR3 comprises 13 residues. Germline loops: CDR1 LNHDA, CDR2 SQIVND (reference sequence). The CDR3 region is CASSNWGRATAFF. The DNA of the CDR3 is TGTGCCAGTAGTAACTGGGGGCGGGCGACTGCTTTCTTT.

The rearrangement joins TRBV6-5 to TRBJ1-5; TRBD1 matches 9 bases. J was trimmed by 0 bases and V by 6 bases; bases with no gene match: 3. Germline CDR1 MNHEY, CDR2 SVGAGI. This CDR3 contains 15 residues. As DNA, the CDR3 is TGTGCCAGCAGCGGACAGGGGCGTAGCAATCAGCCCCAGCATTTT. It yields the protein CASSGQGRSNQPQHF.

V is TRBV29-1 and J is TRBJ2-2; a weak D match, TRBD2 (6 bases). Germline values: CDR1 SQVTM, CDR2 ANQGSEA. This CDR3 is 14 amino acids long. V lost 7 bases to trimming and J lost 2 bases, with 14 bases between them. In DNA form, the CDR3 reads TGCAGCGCTGAGGAGCGGGCCAACACCGGGGAGCTGTTTTTT. Translated, it gives CSAEERANTGELFF.

This chain uses TRBV21-1 with TRBJ2-3; whether TRBD2, the table's D call, matches the DNA was not checked. TRBV21-1 is shown as a pseudogene. This CDR3 spans 15 amino acids. CDR3 residues: CASSPTSGVTDTQYF. The CDR3 DNA follows: TGTGCCAGCAGCCCGACTAGCGGGGTCACAGATACGCAGTATTTT.

The chain couples TRBV15 to TRBJ2-7; 9 positions agree with TRBD2. From germline, CDR1 is LNHNV and CDR2 YYDKDF (reference sequence). The V segment lost 0 bases and the J segment 8 bases; nucleotides outside the gene matches: 11. This CDR3 has 16 residues. The CDR3 DNA reads TGTGCCACCAGCAGAGAAGTTGGTAGCGGGAGCTTGAAGCAGTACTTC. As protein: CATSREVGSGSLKQYF.